The 8 T cell receptor beta chains below come from one sample, sequenced in a study of T cell responses to AZD1222 COVID-19 vaccine. The repertoire was sequenced with immunoSEQ multiplex PCR; TCRdb's copy has only in-frame clones and lacks some. Here the sample spans roughly 130,000 clones, 70% to 90% being singletons. The specimen was peripheral blood, collected on day 0 of AZD1222 vaccination. These receptors all stem from an adult in good health.

The gene calls are TRBV19 and TRBJ1-4; 7 bases agree with TRBD1. Losses at the gene ends were 6 bases for V and 6 bases for J; bases not matched to a gene: 16. This CDR3 region has 17 residues. Germline V gene lookup returns CDR1 LNHDA and CDR2 SQIVND (reference sequence). CDR3 sequence reads: CASSSPTSDREDEKLFF. The CDR3 coding sequence is TGTGCCAGTAGCTCCCCTACTTCAGACAGGGAAGATGAAAAACTGTTTTTT.

The rearrangement links TRBV7-9 to TRBJ2-1, with a possible D match to TRBD2 (6 bases). This CDR3 spans 15 amino acids. CDR1 SEHNR and CDR2 FQNEAQ come from the germline V gene (reference sequence). V lost 3 bases to trimming and J lost 7 bases, with 16 bases between them. This chain's CDR3 is CASSFLGGGLNEQFF. The CDR3 nucleotides read TGTGCCAGCAGCTTTTTGGGAGGAGGGTTGAATGAGCAGTTCTTC.

The chain uses TRBV3-1 (or the pseudogene TRBV3-2) and TRBJ2-3; maybe TRBD1 (6 bases). V was cut by 5 bases and J by 3 bases, with 12 bases left in between. This CDR3 region has 14 residues. Germline-derived CDR1 and CDR2 are LGHDT and YNNKEL (reference sequence). The CDR3 DNA is TGTGCCAGCAGCGGGCAGGGGCGTACAGATACGCAGTATTTT. Encoded protein: CASSGQGRTDTQYF.

With regard to this clone: One end of the junction does not line up with germline, which may come from a read error. The V and J genes are TRBV7-7 and TRBJ2-7, with TRBD1 matching 9 bases. CDR1 and CDR2 from the germline V gene are SSHAT and FNYEAQ (reference sequence). There are 14 residues in the CDR3. The CDR3 reads CASSRSQGASEQYF. In DNA, the CDR3 is TGTGCTAGCAGCCGCTCACAGGGGGCTAGCGAGCAGTACTTC.

The chain recombines TRBV15 with TRBJ2-7; maybe TRBD1 (6 bases). V lost 0 bases, J lost 3 bases, and 15 bases lay in between. CDR1 LNHNV and CDR2 YYDKDF come from the germline V gene (reference sequence). This CDR3 spans 16 amino acids. CDR3 DNA sequence: TGTGCCACCAGCAGAGATAGGCGGATAGGGGGCTACGAGCAGTACTTC. This gives the protein CATSRDRRIGGYEQYF.

The chain joins TRBV7-3 to TRBJ1-2; D might be TRBD1 (5 bases). V was trimmed by 6 bases and J by 8 bases, leaving 22 bases between them. Germline CDR1 and CDR2: SGHTA and FQGTGA. This CDR3 is 15 amino acids long. The CDR3 protein is CASRLGPTANRGYTF. The CDR3 nucleotides are TGTGCCAGCAGGTTGGGCCCGACAGCGAACCGCGGCTACACCTTC.

The chain recombines TRBV11-3 with TRBJ2-7, with D perhaps TRBD1 (5 bases). Germline loops: CDR1 SGHNT, CDR2 YENEEA. Between the trimmed V and J ends, which lost 3 bases and 2 bases, there was a span of 14 bases. The CDR3 consists of 15 residues. The CDR3 is CASSFKTVPTYEQYF. For the CDR3, the DNA is TGTGCCAGCAGCTTTAAGACAGTCCCGACCTACGAGCAGTACTTC.

The rearrangement joins TRBV7-3 to TRBJ2-6, with TRBD2 as a possible D gene (6 bases). This CDR3 region has 15 residues. V gave up 4 bases and J gave up 2 bases, with 9 bases separating them. Per germline, CDR1 SGHTA and CDR2 FQGTGA. The CDR3 coding sequence is TGTGCCAGCAGCTCCGCGGGGACTGGGGCCAACGTCCTGACTTTC. Translating it yields CASSSAGTGANVLTF.